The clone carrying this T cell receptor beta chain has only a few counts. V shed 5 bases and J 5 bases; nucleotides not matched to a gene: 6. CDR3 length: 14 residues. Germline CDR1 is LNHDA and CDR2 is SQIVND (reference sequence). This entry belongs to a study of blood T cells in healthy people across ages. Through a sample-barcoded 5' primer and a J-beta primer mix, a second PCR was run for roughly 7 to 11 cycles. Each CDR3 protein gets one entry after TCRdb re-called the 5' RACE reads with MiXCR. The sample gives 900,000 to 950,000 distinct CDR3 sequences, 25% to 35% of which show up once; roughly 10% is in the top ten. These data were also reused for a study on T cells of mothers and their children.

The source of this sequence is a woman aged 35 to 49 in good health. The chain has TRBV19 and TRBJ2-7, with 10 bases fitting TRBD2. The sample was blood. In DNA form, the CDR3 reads TGTGCCAGTAGTGTAGCGGGGGGTCTCGACGAGCAGTACTTC. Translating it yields CASSVAGGLDEQYF. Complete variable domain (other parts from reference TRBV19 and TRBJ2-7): DGGITQSPKYLFRKEGQNVTLSCEQNLNHDAMYWYRQDPGQGLRLIYYSQIVNDFQKGDIAEGYSVSREKKESFPLTVTSAQKNPTAFYLCASSVAGGLDEQYFGPGTRLTVT.